This entry is about one TCR beta chain. Its antigen is not yet known. No base-level quality is on record; no much larger clone is a single base apart. The CDR3 spans 13 residues, from the cysteine through the phenylalanine. Just CDR3 DNA is preserved here, 39 bases in frame from base 1. Relative to germline, V is 6 bases shorter and J is 5 bases shorter, with 13 bases between their ends. Per the germline V gene, MNHNS is the CDR1 and SASEGT is the CDR2. Libraries were built with the immunoSEQ multiplex PCR assay. A mixture of 60 forward primers for TCR Vbeta segments and 13 reverse primers for TCR Jbeta segments was used in the multiplex PCR. Amplification of the CDR3 region of rearranged TCR beta genes was performed with a multiplex PCR assay on genomic DNA. The amplified TCR beta libraries were sequenced on the Illumina HiSeq System as 87-base-pair reads. Concerning the study's data processing: In a later analysis, some 80 million unique TCR beta chains were counted across the roughly 670 repertoires, and around 11 million of these chains were shared by at least two donors. A nearest-neighbor algorithm error-corrected the raw reads and collapsed the reads into unique sequences, merging closely related sequences to remove PCR and sequencing errors. Alignment of CDR3 sequences to IMGT reference sequences was used to assign V, D and J gene segments. Each retained sequence needed at least a six-nucleotide match to both a V gene segment and a J gene segment. Rearrangements were classified as productive when the CDR3 lacked stop codons and remained in frame with V and J, and all other rearrangements were classified as non-productive. Following IMGT convention, CDR3 was defined as the stretch from the second conserved V-encoded cysteine up to the conserved J-encoded phenylalanine. Sequences without an unambiguous match to a single V gene segment were excluded from the earlier analysis of 450 to 750 of the donors. An earlier analysis of almost 600 of the donors classified V segments as functional when productive rearrangements were above 56.7% and as segregating when the standard deviation between donors was above 5%. A statistical classification framework was developed to diagnose cytomegalovirus status using the catalog of TCR beta chain sequences. V and J gene assignment, in a later analysis, came from comparing TCR nucleotide sequences with IMGT/GENE-DB human TR gene sequences. A later analysis assigned CDR3 sequences and most-parsimonious VDJ recombination scenarios with the TCRdist pipeline. A later analysis defined each TCR beta chain by its CDR3 amino acid sequence plus V-gene family, and excluded reads lacking a unique V-gene family. In a later analysis, 450 to 600 highly shared, low-generation-probability nucleotide sequences were removed to address suspected cross-contamination and a sequencing artifact. In a later analysis, a clonal expansion index for each public chain was calculated from normalized within-repertoire ranks of inferred template counts. Generation probabilities in a later analysis came from a VDJ recombination model fitted to out-of-frame rearrangements, and those results were checked against IGoR. In a later analysis, hypergeometric tests were used to score TCR-TCR, TCR-HLA and TCR-CMV co-occurrence, with a repertoire-size bias correction applied to TCR pairs. A later analysis estimated false discovery rates by permuting HLA or CMV assignments 20 times. In a later analysis, co-occurring TCRs were grouped using DBSCAN, and TCRdist sequence similarity was added for clustering within HLA-allele-positive subsets. Co-occurrence clustering excluded repertoires with fewer than 30,000 or more than 120,000 public chains, plus five with anomalous nucleotide sharing. In its TCRdb copy, this immuneACCESS table keeps in-frame sequences only and misses some clones. Where compared with another copy, unresolved V genes explain less than half of these, and the others have no known cause. The D gene and trimming were derived from the DNA, and the V and J assignments and clone size from that table. The sample table lists about 130,000 clones, about 68% of them with a count of one. Clones ranked in the top ten supply 3% to 5% of the sample.

The data were obtained in a study of cytomegalovirus exposure and HLA in healthy donors (dated by TCRdb to about 2017). Study-level background: An earlier analysis of some 550 of the donors reported 250 to 350 Gb of sequence data and 100 million to 130 million unique TCR beta sequences from approximately 180 million T cells. The later analysis used no new phenotypic data to find candidate immune exposures, relying instead on TCR beta sequences and their occurrence across donors. Along with the approximately 670-subject first cohort, a separate validation cohort of over a hundred different subjects was used. Typing coverage differed by locus: A, B, C, DRB1 and DQB1 were typed in about 620-640 donors, DQA1 in approximately 520, DPA1 in roughly 590, and DPB1 in 450 to 480. Genome-wide SNP genotypes for about three fifths of the roughly 700 donors were used in a later genetic analysis, which treated that subset as a discovery cohort. To decide whether each TCR beta V gene segment behaved as functional or pseudogenic, an earlier analysis of approximately 600 of the donors relied on high-throughput TCR beta sequencing. Among 300 to 500 genotyped donors of the cohort, an average of around 250,000 unique TCR beta nucleotide sequences was sequenced per donor, of which 15% to 20% were non-productive. Roughly five DR-DQ haplotypes were treated as single units for association and clustering because of strong linkage in the cohort. An early release that covered roughly 600 HLA-typed donors contained 250 to 350 gigabases of sequencing data and 85 million to 100 million unique TCR sequences. Of the roughly 400 genotyped donors, 81% were placed in the genetic ancestry cluster associated with self-reported Caucasian donors. The study profiled the T cell repertoires of under 850 subjects by immunosequencing and related them to cytomegalovirus serostatus. The aim of the study was to test whether cataloging public T cell receptors could identify signatures of past pathogen exposure. Both class I and class II loci were covered by HLA typing, at four-digit resolution. Alongside the repertoire data, information on donor age, sex, ethnicity and CMV serostatus was compiled. The study combined high-throughput TCR immunosequencing, statistical association of individual TCRs with disease status, and machine learning to predict cytomegalovirus infection status. To study patterns of TCR occurrence, a later analysis re-analyzed previously published TCR beta repertoires from 650 to 750 donors and added high-resolution HLA genotyping. Every discovery cohort repertoire had been produced on one sequencing platform. What the study reported, not specific to this receptor: In an earlier analysis of some 500 of the donors, most TCR beta V segments were observed in productive rearrangements about 87% or about 30% of the time, broadly matching IMGT annotations. A later genetic analysis associated a missense DCLRE1C variant with V-gene and J-gene trimming of TCR beta chains, and an independent cohort replicated the association. Correlated functional status among segregating V segments might reflect linkage disequilibrium, but an unknown experimental factor could not be ruled out. HLA typing was unavailable for some donors at each locus, so association tests used only the typed subset. According to the authors, the approach could potentially be generalized to other disease states and immunological phenotypes. Most TCR sequences were observed very rarely across donors, whereas some public TCRs were present in many individuals. CMV serostatus was the only immune exposure information available for the cohort. Compared with the roughly 670-donor mean, donors in an Asian-associated ancestry cluster had fewer N-insertions in productive TCRs, according to a later genetic analysis. When HLA alleles, especially DR and DQ, strongly co-occurred, attributing TCR associations to individual alleles was difficult. Because counts were too low, roughly 17 rarely observed V segments, including chromosome 9 orphons, were left out of the earlier analysis of about 500 of the donors. Compared with equally common non-associated chains, HLA-associated TCR beta chains in a later analysis were more clonally expanded and had lower generation probabilities. The sequencing pipeline was judged likely to have produced a cluster of highly shared sequence variants as a technical artifact. Several of the top co-occurrence clusters appeared to be linked to parvovirus B19, influenza, CMV and Epstein-Barr virus, according to a later analysis. In both the original and validation cohorts, the classifier was reported to diagnose cytomegalovirus status with high specificity and sensitivity. A further reported finding was that TCR beta sequences accurately predicted the HLA-A and HLA-B alleles for most subjects in the first cohort. In vitro tests confirmed that a few of the cytomegalovirus-associated TCR beta chains recognize cytomegalovirus antigens. Some IMGT-functional V segments, including TRBV6-2 and TRBV6-3, could not be distinguished by the 87-base-pair reads and were therefore excluded. According to a later analysis, most CMV-associated TCR beta chains appeared to be HLA-restricted, and the HLA associations seemed to be driven largely by CMV exposure. A later analysis found that TCR association rates varied across HLA loci, with DRB1 alleles showing the most associated TCRs and HLA-C alleles the fewest. A later analysis associated around 16,000 TCR beta sequences with specific HLA alleles at a false discovery rate of 0.05. This cohort had only TCR beta chains sequenced, and the lack of alpha or paired-chain data limited which features could be detected. The study listed 150 to 200 TCR beta chains as associated with cytomegalovirus. Sequencing depth was assumed to be roughly uniform across donors in the presence/absence analyses, though that assumption may not hold.

In total, roughly 710 healthy bone marrow donors made up the cohort. At the time of sampling, all cohort members were nominally healthy, though unrecorded immune exposures were likely present. The donor tested CMV seropositive, placing the donor among the roughly 300 seropositive members of the cohort. A peripheral blood sample was collected from each donor, and TCR beta sequencing was performed on peripheral blood mononuclear cells. Genomic DNA extraction from the blood cell samples was performed with the Qiagen DNeasy Blood Extraction Kit. The receptor chain draws on TRBV6-1 and TRBJ1-1; a tentative D match to TRBD1 spans 5 bases. This sequence originates from a man aged 35 to 55 in good health and CMV-seropositive. The sequenced material came from PBMCs. The bases read TGTGCCAGCAGAATGCAGGGCGGAACTGAAGCTTTCTTT. Translated, this is CASRMQGGTEAFF.